These 9 T cell receptor beta chains were sequenced from one sample in a study of PD-1 blockade in classical Hodgkin lymphoma. Measured with immunoSEQ multiplex PCR; TCRdb has only the in-frame clones, and not every one. Among some 100,000 clones listed, roughly 92% were seen once. Relapse after autologous stem cell transplantation occurred in every patient, and brentuximab vedotin exposure varied. The sequencing used peripheral blood mononuclear cells (PBMCs), collected at baseline. Receptors originate from a human donor with classical Hodgkin lymphoma.

J is TRBJ1-1 and V is TRBV5-1; D unclear. The V gene lost 5 bases and the J gene lost 2 bases, with 7 bases spanning the gap. CDR3 length: 12 amino acids. Germline V gene sequence: CDR1 SGHRS, CDR2 YFSETQ. The CDR3 sequence is CASRGTNTEAFF. DNA for the CDR3: TGCGCCAGCAGGGGCACCAACACTGAAGCTTTCTTT.

This sequence joins TRBV7-9 and TRBJ2-7, with 9 bases identical to TRBD2. The V gene end was trimmed by 2 bases and the J gene end by 1 base; junction bases not matched to a gene: 3. Per the germline V gene, CDR1 is SEHNR and CDR2 is FQNEAQ (reference sequence). CDR3 length: 15 residues. The chain's CDR3 is CASSLTSGQSYEQYF. The CDR3 DNA reads as TGTGCCAGCAGCTTAACTAGCGGGCAATCCTACGAGCAGTACTTC.

The genes are TRBV29-1 and TRBJ2-3; D is perhaps TRBD1 (5 bases). The CDR3 contains 15 residues. CDR1 and CDR2 (germline): SQVTM, ANQGSEA. V was clipped by 4 bases and J by 1 base, with 15 bases between them. The CDR3 sequence is CSVVNGQSGTDTQYF. CDR3 bases: TGCAGCGTTGTGAACGGACAAAGCGGCACAGATACGCAGTATTTT.

This chain uses TRBV6-1 with TRBJ2-5; 9 nucleotides align to TRBD2. V lost 5 bases and J lost 2; bases outside the gene matches: 6. This CDR3 spans 15 amino acids. CDR1 MNHNS and CDR2 SASEGT come from the germline V gene. Here the CDR3 reads CASSSLAGTQETQYF. In DNA form, the CDR3 reads TGTGCCAGCAGTAGTCTAGCGGGGACGCAAGAGACCCAGTACTTC.

The rearrangement uses TRBV7-9 and TRBJ2-1; D ambiguous. Germline V gene lookup returns CDR1 SEHNR and CDR2 FQNEAQ (reference sequence). The CDR3 consists of 14 residues. V lost 5 bases and J lost 7, with 15 bases in between. The DNA for the CDR3 is TGTGCCAGCAGCCCCTTCCGGGCCCTGAATGAGCAGTTCTTC. Residues: CASSPFRALNEQFF.

The chain joins TRBV7-3 to TRBJ2-3, with D possibly TRBD1 on 5 matching bases. CDR1 is SGHTA and CDR2 is FQGTGA in the germline V gene. Trimming stripped 3 bases from V and 7 bases from J, with 14 bases between. The CDR3 totals 14 residues. Written as DNA, the CDR3 is TGTGCCAGCAGCTTTCTCGCGATGGGGCATACGCAGTATTTT. Translation gives CASSFLAMGHTQYF.

The chain links TRBV6-1 to TRBJ2-3; D remains ambiguous. The CDR3 length is 12 residues. The V end lost 0 bases, the J end lost 7 bases, and 5 bases lay between the germline ends. The V gene's germline CDR1 is MNHNS and CDR2 SASEGT. CDR3 in DNA: TGTGCCAGCAGTGAAGCAGTTTATACGCAGTATTTT. As protein: CASSEAVYTQYF.

This clone was seen just once. V gene TRBV27 combines with J gene TRBJ2-7, with D unresolved. The V and J ends lost 1 base and 3 bases respectively, with 13 bases between them. The V gene's germline CDR1 is MNHEY and CDR2 SMNVEV (reference sequence). The CDR3 covers 15 residues. CDR3 sequence: CASSLYPPGRYEQYF. DNA of the CDR3: TGTGCCAGCAGTTTATATCCCCCCGGACGCTACGAGCAGTACTTC.

In this sample, this clone turned up once. The V and J genes are TRBV27 and TRBJ2-2; D is uncertain. CDR3 size: 16 residues. V lost 6 bases, J lost 3 bases, and 17 bases lay in between. The germline CDR1 and CDR2 sequences are MNHEY and SMNVEV (reference sequence). The DNA for the CDR3 is TGTGCCAGCAGACTCGCCCCTCACCGGGACACCGGGGAGCTGTTTTTT. As protein: CASRLAPHRDTGELFF.